Below are 9 T cell receptor beta chains sequenced from a single sample in a study of human T cells and chemical hapten exposure (dated by TCRdb to about 2021). The receptor library was made with RACE. Sequencing used a NextSeq 500. The raw public reads went through TCRdb reprocessing: fastp at Q25, MiXCR clone calling, in-frame beta chains kept. Entries are consolidated by CDR3 protein sequence, retaining the most common genes and DNA. The sample table records tens of thousands of distinct CDR3 sequences; roughly a tenth of these occur just once. The ten largest clones add up to 8% to 10% of the sample. In light of the paper, this sample's time point label describes: pre-sensitization, week 0. The treatment or condition label of this sample denotes: therapeutic diphenylcyclopropenone sensitization with weekly scalp DPC. This specimen consisted of whole blood, obtained in connection with sensitization to the hapten diphenylcyclopropenone (DPC). These TCRs come from a man aged 35 to 55 with alopecia areata. Some clones in this sample may be carry-over from other donors' samples.

In this sample, this clonotype turned up many times. The junction does not match germline at one end; this may be a read error. J is TRBJ2-7 and V is TRBV5-1, with D possibly matching TRBD1 (5 bases). The V gene's germline CDR1 is SGHRS and CDR2 YFSETQ. CDR3 size: 12 residues. CDR3 sequence reads: CASSLGAYEQYF. Here the CDR3 DNA reads TGTGCCAGCAGCTTAGGGGCCTACGAGCAGTACTTC.

V and J are TRBV24-1 and TRBJ2-7, with D unclear. This CDR3 spans 15 amino acids. The germline V gene has CDR1 KGHDR and CDR2 SFDVKD. With 2 bases removed from V and 2 bases from J, the gap between germline ends came to 12 bases. The CDR3 nucleotides read TGTGCCACCAGTGATTCCGGGTCTCGGCCCTACGAGCAGTACTTC. Encoded protein: CATSDSGSRPYEQYF.

This clonotype was observed many times. This chain uses TRBV29-1 with TRBJ2-1; D is ambiguous. The ends were cut back, 3 bases at V and 3 bases at J, with 9 bases in the middle. The CDR3 sequence is 13 residues long. Germline CDR1 is SQVTM and CDR2 is ANQGSEA. The CDR3 loop reads CSVENRYYNEQFF. CDR3 sequence (DNA): TGCAGCGTTGAGAACAGATACTACAATGAGCAGTTCTTC.

This clonotype showed up just a few times. The J gene is TRBJ2-5, the V gene TRBV28; D uncertain. Per the germline V gene, CDR1 is MDHEN and CDR2 is SYDVKM. Trimming took off 3 bases at V and 5 bases at J, with 16 bases between the two ends. The CDR3 length is 15 residues. CDR3 protein: CASSLMGLGRETQYF. CDR3 bases: TGTGCCAGCAGTTTGATGGGCCTCGGACGGGAGACCCAGTACTTC.

This clonotype was counted ten times or more. The V call is TRBV5-5, the J call TRBJ2-7; D gene ambiguous. Trimming took 2 bases from V and 5 from J, leaving 11 bases between them. CDR3 size: 13 residues. Germline V gene lookup returns CDR1 SGHKS and CDR2 YYEKEE (reference sequence). The CDR3 protein is CASSFRPLDEQYF. The CDR3 region has the DNA TGTGCCAGCAGCTTTCGGCCGCTCGACGAGCAGTACTTC.

This clonotype was detected only a few times. J is TRBJ1-5 and V is TRBV7-6; 9 positions agree with TRBD1. The CDR3 spans 17 residues. Germline CDR1 SGHVS, CDR2 FNYEAQ. V lost 5 bases and J lost 0; bases outside the gene matches: 8. The CDR3 DNA is TGTGCCAGCAGCCCAGATGAGGGACAGGGTAGCAATCAGCCCCAGCATTTT. Its protein is CASSPDEGQGSNQPQHF.

V and J are TRBV29-1 and TRBJ1-2; TRBD1 is a possible D gene (5 bases). Germline-derived CDR1 and CDR2 are SQVTM and ANQGSEA. The V end lost 3 bases, the J end lost 2 bases, and 7 bases lay between the germline ends. The CDR3 is 12 residues long. CDR3 residues: CSVDQGNYGYTF. The CDR3 DNA is TGCAGCGTTGACCAGGGAAACTATGGCTACACCTTC.

There are many counts of this clonotype. This chain connects TRBV4-3 to TRBJ2-1; D is unclear. The V gene's germline CDR1 is LGHNA and CDR2 YSLEER. The CDR3 length is 17 residues. The germline V and J ends were trimmed by 0 bases and 2 bases, with 14 bases remaining between them. This chain's CDR3 is CASSQDGSLAAYNEQFF. Here the CDR3 DNA reads TGCGCCAGCAGCCAAGACGGTAGCCTGGCGGCCTACAATGAGCAGTTCTTC.

This clonotype was detected many times. CDR3 DNA sequence: TGTGCCATCAGTGAGATTAGCGGGAGCAACACCGGGGAGCTGTTTTTT. It yields the protein CAISEISGSNTGELFF. This chain joins TRBV10-3 and TRBJ2-2; 9 bases match TRBD2. The CDR3 loop spans 16 amino acids. Germline V gene lookup returns CDR1 ENHRY and CDR2 SYGVKD. The J segment lost 2 bases and the V segment lost 2 bases, leaving 3 bases of the junction unmatched.